This T cell receptor (beta chain) was obtained from a study of OX40 agonist ivuxolimab in advanced cancers. Study-wide points: Antigen specificity was not determined for the expanded peripheral T cells.

This clone has just a few counts. The antigen remains unidentified. Germline CDR1 and CDR2: SGHAT and FQNNGV. With 3 bases removed from V and 1 base from J, the gap between germline ends came to 10 bases. The CDR3 has 15 amino acids. Clones were read by immunoSEQ multiplex PCR, and TCRdb kept only the in-frame ones, dropping some. The sample shows approximately 49,000 clones, 65% to 90% of them seen only once. The rearrangement links TRBV11-2 to TRBJ1-3; perhaps TRBD1 as D (5 bases). This TCR was sampled from an adult with an advanced solid tumor such as melanoma, head and neck, liver or kidney cancer. The source material was CD4+ or CD8+ T cells sorted from blood, sampled in a trial of the OX40 agonist ivuxolimab. The CDR3 sequence is CASSFLGGSGNTIYF. The CDR3 nucleotides are TGTGCCAGCAGCTTTTTGGGGGGATCTGGAAACACCATATATTTT.